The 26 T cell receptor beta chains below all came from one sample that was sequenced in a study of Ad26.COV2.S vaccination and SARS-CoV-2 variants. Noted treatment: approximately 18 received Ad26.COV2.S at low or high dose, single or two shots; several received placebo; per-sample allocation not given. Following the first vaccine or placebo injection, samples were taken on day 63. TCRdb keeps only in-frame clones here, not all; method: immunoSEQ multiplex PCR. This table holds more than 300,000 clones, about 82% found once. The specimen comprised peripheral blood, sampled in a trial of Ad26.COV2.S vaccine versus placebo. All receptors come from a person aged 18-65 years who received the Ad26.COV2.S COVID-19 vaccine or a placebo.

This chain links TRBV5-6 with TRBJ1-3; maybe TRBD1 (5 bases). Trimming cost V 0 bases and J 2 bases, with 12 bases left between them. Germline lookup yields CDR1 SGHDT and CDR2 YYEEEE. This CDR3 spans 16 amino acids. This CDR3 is CASSLEEGRTGNTIYF. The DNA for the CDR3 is TGTGCCAGCAGCTTGGAGGAGGGGCGGACTGGAAACACCATATATTTT.

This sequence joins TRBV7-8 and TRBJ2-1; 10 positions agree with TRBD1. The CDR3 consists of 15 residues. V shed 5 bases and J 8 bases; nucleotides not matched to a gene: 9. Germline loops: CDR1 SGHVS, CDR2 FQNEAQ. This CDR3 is CASSAAGTGVDEQFF. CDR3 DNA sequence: TGTGCCAGCAGCGCAGCAGGGACAGGGGTCGATGAGCAGTTCTTC.

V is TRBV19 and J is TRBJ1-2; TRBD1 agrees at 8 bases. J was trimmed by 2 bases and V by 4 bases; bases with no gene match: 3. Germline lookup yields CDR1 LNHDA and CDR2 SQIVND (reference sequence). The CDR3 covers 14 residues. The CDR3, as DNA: TGTGCCAGTAGTAATCGACAGGGGAACTATGGCTACACCTTC. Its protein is CASSNRQGNYGYTF.

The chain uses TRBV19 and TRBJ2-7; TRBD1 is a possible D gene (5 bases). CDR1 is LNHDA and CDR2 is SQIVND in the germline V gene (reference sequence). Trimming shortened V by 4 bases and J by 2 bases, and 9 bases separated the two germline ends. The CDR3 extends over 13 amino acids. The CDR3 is CASSRQGTYEQYF. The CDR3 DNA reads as TGTGCCAGTAGTAGGCAGGGAACCTACGAGCAGTACTTC.

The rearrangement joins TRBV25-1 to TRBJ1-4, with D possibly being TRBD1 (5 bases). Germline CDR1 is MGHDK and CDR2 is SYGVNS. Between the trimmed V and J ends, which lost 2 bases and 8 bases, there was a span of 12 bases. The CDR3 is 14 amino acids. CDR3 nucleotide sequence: TGTGCCAGCAGTGAACAGGGTGGGTTAGAAAAACTGTTTTTT. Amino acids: CASSEQGGLEKLFF.

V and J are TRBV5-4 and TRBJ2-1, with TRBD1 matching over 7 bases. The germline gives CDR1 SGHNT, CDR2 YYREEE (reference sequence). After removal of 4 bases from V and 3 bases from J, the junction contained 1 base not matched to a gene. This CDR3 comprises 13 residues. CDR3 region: CASSRDSYNEQFF. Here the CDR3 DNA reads TGTGCCAGCAGCAGGGACAGCTACAATGAGCAGTTCTTC.

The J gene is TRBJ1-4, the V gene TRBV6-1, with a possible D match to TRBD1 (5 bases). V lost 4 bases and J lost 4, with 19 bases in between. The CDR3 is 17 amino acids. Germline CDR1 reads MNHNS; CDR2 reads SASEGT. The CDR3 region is CASSVMGGLFDNEKLFF. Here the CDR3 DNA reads TGTGCCAGCAGTGTAATGGGGGGATTGTTCGATAATGAAAAACTGTTTTTT.

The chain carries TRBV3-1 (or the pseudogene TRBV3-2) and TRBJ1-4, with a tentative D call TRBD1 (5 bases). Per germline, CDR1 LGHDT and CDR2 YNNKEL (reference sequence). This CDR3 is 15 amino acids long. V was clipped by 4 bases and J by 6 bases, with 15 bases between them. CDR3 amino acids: CASSPRGRTDEKLFF. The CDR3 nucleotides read TGTGCCAGCAGCCCACGGGGCCGCACGGATGAAAAACTGTTTTTT.

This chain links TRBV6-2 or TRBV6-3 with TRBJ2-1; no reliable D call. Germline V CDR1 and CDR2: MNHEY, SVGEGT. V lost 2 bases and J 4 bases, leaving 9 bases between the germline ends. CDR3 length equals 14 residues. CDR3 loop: CASSYANTYNEQFF. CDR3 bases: TGTGCCAGCAGTTACGCTAACACTTACAATGAGCAGTTCTTC.

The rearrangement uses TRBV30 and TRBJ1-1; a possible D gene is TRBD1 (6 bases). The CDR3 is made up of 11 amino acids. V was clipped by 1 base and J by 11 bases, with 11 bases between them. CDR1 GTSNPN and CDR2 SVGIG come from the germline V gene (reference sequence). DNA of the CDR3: TGTGCCTGGAGTGACAGGGCGGGGGCTTTCTTT. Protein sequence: CAWSDRAGAFF.

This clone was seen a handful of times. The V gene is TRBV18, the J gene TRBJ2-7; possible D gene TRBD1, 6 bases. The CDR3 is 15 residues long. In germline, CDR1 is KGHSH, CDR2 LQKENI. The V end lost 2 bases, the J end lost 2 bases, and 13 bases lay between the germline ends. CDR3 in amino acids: CASSPKTGITYEQYF. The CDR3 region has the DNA TGTGCCAGCTCACCAAAAACAGGGATAACCTACGAGCAGTACTTC.

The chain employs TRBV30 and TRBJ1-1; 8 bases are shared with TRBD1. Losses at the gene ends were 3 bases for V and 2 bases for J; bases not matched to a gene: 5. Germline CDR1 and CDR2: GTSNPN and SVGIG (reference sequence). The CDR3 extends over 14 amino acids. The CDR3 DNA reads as TGTGCCTGGAGCCAGGGGGCAACCAACACTGAAGCTTTCTTT. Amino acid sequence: CAWSQGATNTEAFF.

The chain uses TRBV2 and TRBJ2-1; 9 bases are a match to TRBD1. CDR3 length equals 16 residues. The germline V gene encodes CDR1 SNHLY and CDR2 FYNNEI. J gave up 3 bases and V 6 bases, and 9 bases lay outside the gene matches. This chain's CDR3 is CASRGDRALLYNEQFF. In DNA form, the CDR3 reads TGTGCCAGCAGGGGGGACAGGGCCCTACTCTACAATGAGCAGTTCTTC.

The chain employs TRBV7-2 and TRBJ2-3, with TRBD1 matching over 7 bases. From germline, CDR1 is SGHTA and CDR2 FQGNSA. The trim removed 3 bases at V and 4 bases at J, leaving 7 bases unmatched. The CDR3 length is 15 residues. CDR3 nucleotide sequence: TGTGCCAGCAGCTTCGTGACAGGGTCAGCAGATACGCAGTATTTT. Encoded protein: CASSFVTGSADTQYF.

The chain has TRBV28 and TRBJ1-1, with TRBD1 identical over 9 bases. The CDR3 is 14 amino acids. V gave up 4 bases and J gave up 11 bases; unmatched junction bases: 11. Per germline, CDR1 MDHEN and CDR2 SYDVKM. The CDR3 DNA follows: TGTGCCAGCAGTTCTACTCGACAGGGGGTTATGGCTTTCTTT. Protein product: CASSSTRQGVMAFF.

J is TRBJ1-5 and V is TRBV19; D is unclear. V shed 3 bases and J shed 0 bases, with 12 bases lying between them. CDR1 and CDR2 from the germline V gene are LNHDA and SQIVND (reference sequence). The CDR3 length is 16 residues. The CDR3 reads CASSMWADYSNQPQHF. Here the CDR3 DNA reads TGTGCCAGTAGTATGTGGGCAGACTATAGCAATCAGCCCCAGCATTTT.

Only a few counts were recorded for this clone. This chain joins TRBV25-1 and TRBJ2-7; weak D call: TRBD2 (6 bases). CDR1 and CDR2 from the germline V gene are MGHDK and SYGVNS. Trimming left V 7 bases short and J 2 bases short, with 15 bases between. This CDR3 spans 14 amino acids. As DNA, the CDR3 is TGTGCCAGCACCGGAGGGTTAGGCCCCTACGAGCAGTACTTC. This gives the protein CASTGGLGPYEQYF.

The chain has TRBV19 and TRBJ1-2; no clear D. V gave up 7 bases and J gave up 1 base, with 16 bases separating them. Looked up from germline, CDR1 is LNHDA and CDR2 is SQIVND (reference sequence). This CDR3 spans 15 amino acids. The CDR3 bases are TGTGCCAGTATCGAACGAGGCCGGGGTAACTATGGCTACACCTTC. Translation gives CASIERGRGNYGYTF.

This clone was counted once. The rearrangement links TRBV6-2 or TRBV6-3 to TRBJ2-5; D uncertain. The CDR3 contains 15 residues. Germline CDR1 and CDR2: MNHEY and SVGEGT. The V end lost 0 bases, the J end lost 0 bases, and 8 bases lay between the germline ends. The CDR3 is CASSYSDLYQETQYF. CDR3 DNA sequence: TGTGCCAGCAGTTACTCAGACTTGTACCAAGAGACCCAGTACTTC.

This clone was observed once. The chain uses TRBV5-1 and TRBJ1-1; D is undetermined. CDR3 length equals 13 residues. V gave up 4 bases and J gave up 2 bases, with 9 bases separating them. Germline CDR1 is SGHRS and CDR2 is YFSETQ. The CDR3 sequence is CASSLRINTEAFF. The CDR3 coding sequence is TGCGCCAGCAGCCTTCGAATAAACACTGAAGCTTTCTTT.

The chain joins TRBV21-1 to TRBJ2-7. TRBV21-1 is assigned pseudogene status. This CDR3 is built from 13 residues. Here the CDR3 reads CASRRPGSYEQYF. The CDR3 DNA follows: TGTGCCAGCCGACGGCCTGGGTCATACGAGCAGTACTTC.

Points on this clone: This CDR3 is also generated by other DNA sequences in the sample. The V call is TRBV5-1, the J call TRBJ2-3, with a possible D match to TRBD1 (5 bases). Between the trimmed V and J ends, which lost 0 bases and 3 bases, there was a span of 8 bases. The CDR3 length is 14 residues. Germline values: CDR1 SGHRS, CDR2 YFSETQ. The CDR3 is CASSLERGTDTQYF. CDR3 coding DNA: TGCGCCAGCAGCTTGGAAAGGGGTACAGATACGCAGTATTTT.

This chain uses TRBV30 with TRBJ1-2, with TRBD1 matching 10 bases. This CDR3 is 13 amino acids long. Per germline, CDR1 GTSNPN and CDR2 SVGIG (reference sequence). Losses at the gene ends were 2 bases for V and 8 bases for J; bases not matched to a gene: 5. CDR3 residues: CAWSTGQGGGYTF. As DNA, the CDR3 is TGTGCCTGGAGTACCGGACAGGGGGGAGGCTACACCTTC. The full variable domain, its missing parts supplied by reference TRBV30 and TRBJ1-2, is SQTIHQWPATLVQPVGSPLSLECTVEGTSNPNLYWYRQAAGRGLQLLFYSVGIGQISSEVPQNLSASRPQDRQFILSSKKLLLSDSGFYLCAWSTGQGGGYTFGSGTRLTVV.

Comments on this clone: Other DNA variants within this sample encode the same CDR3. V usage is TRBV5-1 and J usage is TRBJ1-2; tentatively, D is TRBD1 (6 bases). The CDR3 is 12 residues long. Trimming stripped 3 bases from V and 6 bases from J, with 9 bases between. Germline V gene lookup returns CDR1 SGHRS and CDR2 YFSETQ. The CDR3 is CASSYDRNGYTF. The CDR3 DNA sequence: TGCGCCAGCAGCTACGACAGGAATGGCTACACCTTC. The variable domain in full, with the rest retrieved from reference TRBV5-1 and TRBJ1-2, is KAGVTQTPRYLIKTRGQQVTLSCSPISGHRSVSWYQQTPGQGLQFLFEYFSETQRNKGNFPGRFSGRQFSNSRSEMNVSTLELGDSALYLCASSYDRNGYTFGSGTRLTVV.

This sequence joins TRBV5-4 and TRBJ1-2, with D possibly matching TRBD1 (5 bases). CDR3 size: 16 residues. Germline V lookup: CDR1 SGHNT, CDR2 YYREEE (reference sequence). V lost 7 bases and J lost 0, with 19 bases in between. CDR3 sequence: CASGRGGAQANYGYTF. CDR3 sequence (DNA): TGTGCCAGCGGGCGGGGAGGGGCCCAAGCTAACTATGGCTACACCTTC.

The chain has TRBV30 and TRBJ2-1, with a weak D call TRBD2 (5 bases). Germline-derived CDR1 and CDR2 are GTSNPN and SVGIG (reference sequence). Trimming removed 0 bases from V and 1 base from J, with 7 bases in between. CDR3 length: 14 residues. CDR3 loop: CAWSVGGSYNEQFF. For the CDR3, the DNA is TGTGCCTGGAGTGTTGGAGGTTCCTACAATGAGCAGTTCTTC.